Below are 3 T cell receptor beta chains sequenced from a single sample in a study of blood T cell repertoires in COVID-19. Here immunoSEQ multiplex PCR was the method, and the copy in TCRdb shows in-frame clones only, minus some. This table holds some 320,000 clones, 90% found once. The sample taken for sequencing was PBMCs or T cells enriched from blood (not recorded which). The receptors were gathered from a man aged 60 to 75 who had recovered from COVID-19.

This clone was counted only a few times. The CDR3 loop reads CASSLDPGALGYTF. The CDR3 DNA reads TGTGCCAGCAGCTTGGACCCAGGGGCCCTTGGCTACACCTTC. The J gene is TRBJ1-2, the V gene TRBV5-4; tentative D call: TRBD1 (6 bases). CDR3 length: 14 residues. Trimming removed 0 bases from V and 7 bases from J, with 13 bases in between. Germline values: CDR1 SGHNT, CDR2 YYREEE (reference sequence).

This clone was counted between two and nine times. The chain couples TRBV9 to TRBJ2-2; 7 nucleotides align to TRBD2. V shed 3 bases and J 2 bases; nucleotides not matched to a gene: 7. The CDR3 contains 16 residues. CDR1 and CDR2 (germline): SGDLS, YYNGEE. The CDR3 nucleotides are TGTGCCAGCAGCGGGGGAGGGGCCACCAACACCGGGGAGCTGTTTTTT. As protein: CASSGGGATNTGELFF.

The J gene is TRBJ1-1, the V gene TRBV5-1, with TRBD1 matching over 7 bases. The CDR3 loop spans 14 amino acids. CDR1 is SGHRS, CDR2 YFSETQ, per germline. V dropped 4 bases and J dropped 2; count of bases not matched to a gene: 5. This CDR3 is CASSKGQSNTEAFF. The CDR3 nucleotides are TGCGCCAGCAGCAAGGGACAGAGCAACACTGAAGCTTTCTTT.